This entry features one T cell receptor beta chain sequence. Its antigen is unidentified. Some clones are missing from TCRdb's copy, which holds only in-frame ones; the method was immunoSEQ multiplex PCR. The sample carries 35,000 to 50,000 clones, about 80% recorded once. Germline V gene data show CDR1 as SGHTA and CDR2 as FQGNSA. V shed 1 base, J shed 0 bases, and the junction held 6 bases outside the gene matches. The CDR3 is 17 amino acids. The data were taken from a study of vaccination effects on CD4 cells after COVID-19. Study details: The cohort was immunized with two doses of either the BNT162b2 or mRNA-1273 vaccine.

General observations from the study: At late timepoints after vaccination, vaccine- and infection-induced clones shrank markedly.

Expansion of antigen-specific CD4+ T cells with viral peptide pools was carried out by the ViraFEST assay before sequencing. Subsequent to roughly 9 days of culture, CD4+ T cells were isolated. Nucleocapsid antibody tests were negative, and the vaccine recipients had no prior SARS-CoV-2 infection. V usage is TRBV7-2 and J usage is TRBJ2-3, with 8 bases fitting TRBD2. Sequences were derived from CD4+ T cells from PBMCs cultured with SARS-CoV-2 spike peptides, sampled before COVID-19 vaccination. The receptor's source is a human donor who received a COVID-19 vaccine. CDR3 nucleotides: TGTGCCAGCAGCTTAGTTGGACTAGCCCTTAGCACAGATACGCAGTATTTT. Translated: CASSLVGLALSTDTQYF. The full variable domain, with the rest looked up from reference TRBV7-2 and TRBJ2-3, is GAGVSQSPSNKVTEKGKDVELRCDPISGHTALYWYRQSLGQGLEFLIYFQGNSAPDKSGLPSDRFSAERTGGSVSTLTIQRTQQEDSAVYLCASSLVGLALSTDTQYFGPGTRLTVL.